The 13 T cell receptor beta chains given below trace back to one sample, sequenced in a study of immune evolution from preneoplasia to lung adenocarcinoma. Generated by immunoSEQ multiplex PCR, the TCRdb table keeps only in-frame clones and is missing some. Of around 16,000 clones in the sample, 70% to 90% were seen once. The source material was FFPE invasive lung adenocarcinoma tissue. Source of these receptors: a person aged 65 to 85 with invasive lung adenocarcinoma.

This chain connects TRBV5-4 to TRBJ2-3; TRBD2 matches 12 bases. Germline-derived CDR1 and CDR2 are SGHNT and YYREEE (reference sequence). V lost 4 bases, J lost 1 base, and 4 bases stayed unmatched. The CDR3 is made up of 16 amino acids. The DNA of the CDR3 is TGTGCCAGCAGCCCTAGCGGGAGGGATGGCACAGATACGCAGTATTTT. It codes for CASSPSGRDGTDTQYF.

This clone counts as medium-sized (0.01 to 0.1%). The rearrangement links TRBV28 to TRBJ2-1; D gene unclear. CDR3 length: 14 residues. Trimming took 7 bases from V and 2 from J, leaving 12 bases between them. Per the germline V gene, CDR1 is MDHEN and CDR2 is SYDVKM. The CDR3 is CASTYSPTYNEQFF. The CDR3 DNA is TGTGCCAGCACTTACTCGCCTACCTACAATGAGCAGTTCTTC.

The genes are TRBV27 and TRBJ2-2; 7 bases agree with TRBD2. The J segment lost 2 bases and the V segment lost 6 bases, leaving 6 bases of the junction unmatched. Germline values: CDR1 MNHEY, CDR2 SMNVEV (reference sequence). The CDR3 is made up of 15 amino acids. This CDR3 is CASRERGSNTGELFF. For the CDR3, the DNA is TGTGCCAGCAGGGAGCGGGGTTCAAACACCGGGGAGCTGTTTTTT.

The J gene is TRBJ2-1, the V gene TRBV7-3; 10 nucleotides match TRBD1. V lost 2 bases and J lost 0; bases outside the gene matches: 7. The CDR3 is made up of 18 amino acids. Per germline, CDR1 SGHTA and CDR2 FQGTGA. The CDR3 reads CASSLGTGAVTSYNEQFF. In DNA form, the CDR3 reads TGTGCCAGCAGCTTAGGGACAGGGGCCGTAACCTCCTACAATGAGCAGTTCTTC.

This clone was detected only once. Germline is not matched at one junction end, which may reflect a read error. The chain couples TRBV9 to TRBJ1-1; no clear D. This CDR3 is built from 16 residues. Germline V gives CDR1 SGDLS, CDR2 YYNGEE. For the CDR3, the DNA is TGTGCCAGCAGCGGCGGGTCGGGCCCTTCGGGCACTGAAACTTTCTTT. Its protein is CASSGGSGPSGTETFF.

This chain joins TRBV4-2 and TRBJ1-1; D remains unclear. Germline V gene sequence: CDR1 LGHNA, CDR2 YNFKEQ. The CDR3 length is 15 residues. Trimming took off 0 bases at V and 1 base at J, with 9 bases between the two ends. In nucleotides, the CDR3 is TGTGCCAGCAGCCAAGAGGCGGTCACGAACACTGAAGCTTTCTTT. This gives the protein CASSQEAVTNTEAFF.

The chain joins TRBV7-2 to TRBJ2-2, with TRBD2 matching over 8 bases. The trim removed 6 bases at V and 7 bases at J, leaving 4 bases unmatched. The CDR3 spans 13 residues. The germline CDR1 and CDR2 sequences are SGHTA and FQGNSA. CDR3 sequence reads: CASRPGGGGELFF. The CDR3 DNA follows: TGTGCCAGCAGACCCGGGGGGGGCGGGGAGCTGTTTTTT.

This sequence joins TRBV7-2 and TRBJ1-2, with 10 bases aligning to TRBD1. The germline gives CDR1 SGHTA, CDR2 FQGNSA. Unmatched junction bases numbered 7, after V lost 5 bases and J lost 1 base. CDR3 length: 16 residues. The CDR3 sequence: CASSPGGQGRNYGYTF. The CDR3, as DNA: TGTGCCAGCAGCCCCGGGGGACAGGGGCGTAACTATGGCTACACCTTC.

V gene TRBV30 combines with J gene TRBJ2-2; 9 bases line up with TRBD2. V lost 4 bases, J lost 5 bases, and 8 bases stayed unmatched. The CDR3 has 15 amino acids. CDR1 is GTSNPN, CDR2 SVGIG, per germline (reference sequence). The CDR3 spells CAWTSREGETGELFF. DNA for the CDR3: TGTGCCTGGACGTCGCGGGAGGGCGAAACCGGGGAGCTGTTTTTT.

V and J are TRBV23-1 and TRBJ1-1; a possible D gene is TRBD1 (6 bases). TRBV23-1 is labeled an ORF, and its function is uncertain. With 8 bases removed from V and 1 base from J, the gap between germline ends came to 14 bases. The CDR3 covers 14 residues. The CDR3 nucleotides read TGCGCCAGCTCCTGGCACAGGGAGAACACTGAAGCTTTCTTT. Amino acid sequence: CASSWHRENTEAFF.

Details on this clone: The junction and the germline gene differ at one end; a read error may be behind it. The V gene is TRBV6-5, the J gene TRBJ2-7; D unresolved. The CDR3 runs 14 residues. CDR1 is MNHEY, CDR2 SVGAGI, per germline. Here the CDR3 DNA reads TGTGCCAGCAGTGGCAACTATGACTCCCACGAGCAGTACTTC. Protein: CASSGNYDSHEQYF.

The CDR3 spells CASSQAGTDTQYF. The DNA for the CDR3 is TGTGCCAGCAGCCAAGCGGGGACAGATACGCAGTATTTT. This chain connects TRBV7-8 to TRBJ2-3; TRBD2 matches 7 bases. The ends lost 5 bases at V and 3 bases at J; junction bases unmatched: 2. The CDR3 consists of 13 residues. Per germline, CDR1 SGHVS and CDR2 FQNEAQ.

CDR3: CATRSWAAYSNQPQHF. CDR3 nucleotide sequence: TGTGCCACCAGATCCTGGGCAGCCTATAGCAATCAGCCCCAGCATTTT. V and J are TRBV28 and TRBJ1-5; D is uncertain. The CDR3 spans 16 residues. With 10 bases removed from V and 0 bases from J, the gap between germline ends came to 19 bases. Germline-derived CDR1 and CDR2 are MDHEN and SYDVKM.